This record concerns one T cell receptor beta chain sequence. An end of the junction differs from the germline gene, which may be a read error. These data are taken from a study of blood T cell repertoires in COVID-19. Study in general: Sources were T cells, B-cell-depleted T cells, or PBMCs; the material itself was cDNA or gDNA.

The cohort comprised adults aged about 18 to 90 years residing in approximately 25 US areas. Self-reported history from a screening survey and questionnaire set each donor's cohort. In the source study's methods: Estimated nucleated cell counts came from reference gene primer amplification. TCRdb's table, derived via immunoSEQ multiplex PCR, lists solely in-frame clones and lacks some. From that table come the V and J calls and clone size; the DNA was used to work out D and trimming. The repertoire includes 330,000 or so clones, 87% of them detected once, and 1.5% to 2.5% sits in the top ten. Germline CDR1 SGHRS, CDR2 YFSETQ. The CDR3 covers 14 residues.

Material: PBMCs or T cells enriched from blood (not recorded which). This sequence originates from a man aged 40-49 years in a cohort exposed to, infected with or recovered from COVID-19 (not recorded which). The genes are TRBV5-1 and TRBJ1-1; a weak D match, TRBD1 (5 bases). The CDR3 spells CASSLAGGNTETFF. Here the CDR3 DNA reads TGCGCCAGCAGCTTGGCCGGGGGGAACACTGAAACTTTCTTT. Supplemented by reference TRBV5-1 and TRBJ1-1, the full variable domain reads KAGVTQTPRYLIKTRGQQVTLSCSPISGHRSVSWYQQTPGQGLQFLFEYFSETQRNKGNFPGRFSGRQFSNSRSEMNVSTLELGDSALYLCASSLAGGNTETFFGQGTRLTVV.